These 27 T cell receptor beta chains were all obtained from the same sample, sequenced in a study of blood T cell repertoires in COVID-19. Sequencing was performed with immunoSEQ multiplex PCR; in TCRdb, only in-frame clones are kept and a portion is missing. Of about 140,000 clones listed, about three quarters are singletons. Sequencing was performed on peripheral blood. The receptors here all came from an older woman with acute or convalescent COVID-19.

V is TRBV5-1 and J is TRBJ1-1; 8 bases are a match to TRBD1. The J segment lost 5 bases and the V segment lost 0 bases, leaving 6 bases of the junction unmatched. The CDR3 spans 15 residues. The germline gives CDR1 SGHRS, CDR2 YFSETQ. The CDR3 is CASSLGQGSWTEAFF. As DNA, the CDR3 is TGCGCCAGCAGCTTGGGACAGGGGAGTTGGACTGAAGCTTTCTTT.

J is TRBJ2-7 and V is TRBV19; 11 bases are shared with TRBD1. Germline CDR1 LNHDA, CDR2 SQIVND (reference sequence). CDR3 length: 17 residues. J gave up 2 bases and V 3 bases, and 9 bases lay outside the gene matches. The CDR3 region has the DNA TGTGCCAGTAGTATGCAAAGTGCGGGACAGGGGGCCTACGAGCAGTACTTC. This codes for CASSMQSAGQGAYEQYF. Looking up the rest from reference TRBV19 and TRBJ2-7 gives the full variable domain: DGGITQSPKYLFRKEGQNVTLSCEQNLNHDAMYWYRQDPGQGLRLIYYSQIVNDFQKGDIAEGYSVSREKKESFPLTVTSAQKNPTAFYLCASSMQSAGQGAYEQYFGPGTRLTVT.

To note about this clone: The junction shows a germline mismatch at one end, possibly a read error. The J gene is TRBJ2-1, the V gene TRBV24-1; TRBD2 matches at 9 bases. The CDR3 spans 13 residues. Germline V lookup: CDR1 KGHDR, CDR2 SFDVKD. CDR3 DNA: TGTGCCACCAGTGACCACGGACTAGCGAGGACGATCTTC. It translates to CATSDHGLARTIF.

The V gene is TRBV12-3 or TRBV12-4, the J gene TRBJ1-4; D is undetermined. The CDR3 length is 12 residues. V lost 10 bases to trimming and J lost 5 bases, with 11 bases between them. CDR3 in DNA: TGTGCCACAGGTCGGGGAAATGAAAAACTGTTTTTT. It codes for CATGRGNEKLFF.

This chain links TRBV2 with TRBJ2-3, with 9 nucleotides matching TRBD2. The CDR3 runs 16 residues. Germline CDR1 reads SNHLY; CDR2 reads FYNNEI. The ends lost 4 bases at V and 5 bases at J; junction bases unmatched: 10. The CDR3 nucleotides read TGTGCCAGCAGTGTCGGTAGCGGGAGAGGAGGAGATACGCAGTATTTT. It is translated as CASSVGSGRGGDTQYF.

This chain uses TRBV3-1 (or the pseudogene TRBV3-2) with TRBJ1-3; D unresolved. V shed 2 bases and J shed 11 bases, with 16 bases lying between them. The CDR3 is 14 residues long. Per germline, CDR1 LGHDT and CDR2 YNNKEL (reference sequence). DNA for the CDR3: TGTGCCAGCAGCCAACTTCTGGGAGGGAGCTCCATATATTTT. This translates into CASSQLLGGSSIYF.

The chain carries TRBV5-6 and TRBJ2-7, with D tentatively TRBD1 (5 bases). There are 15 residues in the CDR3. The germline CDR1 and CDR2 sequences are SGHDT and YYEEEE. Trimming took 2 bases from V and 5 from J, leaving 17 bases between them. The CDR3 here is CASSFSPLWGDEQYF. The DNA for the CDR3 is TGTGCCAGCAGCTTTTCCCCGCTTTGGGGCGACGAGCAGTACTTC.

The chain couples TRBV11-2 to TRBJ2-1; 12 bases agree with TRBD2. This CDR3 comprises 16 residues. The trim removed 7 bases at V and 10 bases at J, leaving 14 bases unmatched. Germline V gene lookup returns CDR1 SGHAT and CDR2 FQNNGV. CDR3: CASNALGELAGGEQFF. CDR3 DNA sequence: TGTGCCAGCAACGCCCTGGGGGAACTAGCGGGAGGCGAGCAGTTCTTC.

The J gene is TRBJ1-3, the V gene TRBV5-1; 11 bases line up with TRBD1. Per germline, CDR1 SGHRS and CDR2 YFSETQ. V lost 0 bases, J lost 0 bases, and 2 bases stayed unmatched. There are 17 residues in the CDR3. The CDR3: CASSLAGTGGSGNTIYF. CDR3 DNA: TGCGCCAGCAGCTTGGCAGGGACAGGGGGCTCTGGAAACACCATATATTTT.

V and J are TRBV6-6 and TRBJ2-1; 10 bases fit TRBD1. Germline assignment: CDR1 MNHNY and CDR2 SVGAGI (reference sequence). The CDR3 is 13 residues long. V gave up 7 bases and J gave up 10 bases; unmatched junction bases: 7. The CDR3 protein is CASTRQGAGEQFF. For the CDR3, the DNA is TGTGCCAGCACCAGACAGGGGGCGGGAGAGCAGTTCTTC.

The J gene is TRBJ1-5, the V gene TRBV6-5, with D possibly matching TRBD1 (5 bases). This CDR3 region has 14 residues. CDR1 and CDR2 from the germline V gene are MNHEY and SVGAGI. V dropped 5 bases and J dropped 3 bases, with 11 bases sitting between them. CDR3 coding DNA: TGTGCCAGCAGTCACAGGACCTTCAATCAGCCCCAGCATTTT. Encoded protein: CASSHRTFNQPQHF.

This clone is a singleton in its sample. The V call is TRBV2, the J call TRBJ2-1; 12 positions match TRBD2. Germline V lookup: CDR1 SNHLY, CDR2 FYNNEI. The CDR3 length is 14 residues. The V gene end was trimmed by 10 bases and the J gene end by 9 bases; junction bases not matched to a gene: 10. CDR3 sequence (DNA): TGTGCCACTAAGACGGGACTAGCGGGCCGTGAGCAGTTCTTC. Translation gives CATKTGLAGREQFF. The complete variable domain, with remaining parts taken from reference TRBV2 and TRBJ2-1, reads EPEVTQTPSHQVTQMGQEVILRCVPISNHLYFYWYRQILGQKVEFLVSFYNNEISEKSEIFDDQFSVERPDGSNFTLKIRSTKLEDSAMYFCATKTGLAGREQFFGPGTRLTVL.

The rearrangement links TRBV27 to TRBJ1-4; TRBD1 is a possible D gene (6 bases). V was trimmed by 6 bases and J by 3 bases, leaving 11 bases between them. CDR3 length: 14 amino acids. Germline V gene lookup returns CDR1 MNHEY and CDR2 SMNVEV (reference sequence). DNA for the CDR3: TGTGCCAGCAGCAAGACAGGAGCTAATGAAAAACTGTTTTTT. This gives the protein CASSKTGANEKLFF. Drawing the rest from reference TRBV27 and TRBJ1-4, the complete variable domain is EAQVTQNPRYLITVTGKKLTVTCSQNMNHEYMSWYRQDPGLGLRQIYYSMNVEVTDKGDVPEGYKVSRKEKRNFPLILESPSPNQTSLYFCASSKTGANEKLFFGSGTQLSVL.

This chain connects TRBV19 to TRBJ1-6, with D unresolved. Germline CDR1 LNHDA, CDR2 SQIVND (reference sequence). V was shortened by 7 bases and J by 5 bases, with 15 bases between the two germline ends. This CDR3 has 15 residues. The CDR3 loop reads CASKEQPKNNSPLHF. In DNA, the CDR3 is TGTGCCAGTAAGGAGCAGCCCAAAAATAATTCACCCCTCCACTTT.

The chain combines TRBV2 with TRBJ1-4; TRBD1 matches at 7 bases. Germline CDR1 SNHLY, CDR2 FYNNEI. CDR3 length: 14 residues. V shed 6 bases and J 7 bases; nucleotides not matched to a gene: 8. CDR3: CASSLQGWAEKLFF. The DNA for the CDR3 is TGTGCCAGCAGCCTACAGGGGTGGGCTGAAAAACTGTTTTTT.

CDR3 residues: CASSVRVTYEQYF. The CDR3, as DNA: TGTGCCAGCAGCGTCAGGGTGACCTACGAGCAGTACTTC. This sequence joins TRBV11-2 and TRBJ2-7; maybe TRBD1 (5 bases). The V end lost 5 bases, the J end lost 2 bases, and 10 bases lay between the germline ends. The CDR3 length is 13 residues. Germline values: CDR1 SGHAT, CDR2 FQNNGV. The variable domain in full, completed from reference TRBV11-2 and TRBJ2-7, reads EAGVAQSPRYKIIEKRQSVAFWCNPISGHATLYWYQQILGQGPKLLIQFQNNGVVDDSQLPKDRFSAERLKGVDSTLKIQPAKLEDSAVYLCASSVRVTYEQYFGPGTRLTVT.

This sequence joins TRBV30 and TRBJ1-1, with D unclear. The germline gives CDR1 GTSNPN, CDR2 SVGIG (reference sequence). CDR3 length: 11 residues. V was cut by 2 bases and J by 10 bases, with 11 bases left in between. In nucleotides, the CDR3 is TGTGCCTGGAGTCGCAGTCTTGGAGCTTTCTTT. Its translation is CAWSRSLGAFF.

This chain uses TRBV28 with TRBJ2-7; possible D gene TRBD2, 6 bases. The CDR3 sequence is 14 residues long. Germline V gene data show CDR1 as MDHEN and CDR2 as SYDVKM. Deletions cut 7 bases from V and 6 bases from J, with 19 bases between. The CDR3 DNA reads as TGTGCCAGCACCCCTTCCGGGACTTGGGGCGAGCAGTACTTC. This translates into CASTPSGTWGEQYF.

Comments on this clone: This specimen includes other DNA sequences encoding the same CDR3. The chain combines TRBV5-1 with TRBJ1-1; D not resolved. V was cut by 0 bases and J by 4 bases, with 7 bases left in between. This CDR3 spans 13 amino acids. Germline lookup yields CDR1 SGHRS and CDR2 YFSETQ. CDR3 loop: CASSLGGGTEAFF. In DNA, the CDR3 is TGCGCCAGCAGCTTGGGGGGAGGCACTGAAGCTTTCTTT.

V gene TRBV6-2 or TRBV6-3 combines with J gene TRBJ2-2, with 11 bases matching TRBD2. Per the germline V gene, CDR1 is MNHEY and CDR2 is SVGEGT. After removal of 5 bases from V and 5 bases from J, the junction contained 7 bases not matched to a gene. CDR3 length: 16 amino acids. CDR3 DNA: TGTGCCAGCAGTAAACTAGCGGGAGTACGAACCGGGGAGCTGTTTTTT. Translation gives CASSKLAGVRTGELFF.

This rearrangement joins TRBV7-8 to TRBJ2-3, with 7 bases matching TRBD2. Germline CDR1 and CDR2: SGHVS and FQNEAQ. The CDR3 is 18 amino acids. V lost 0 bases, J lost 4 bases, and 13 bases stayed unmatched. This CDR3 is CASSLASLGLGWADTQYF. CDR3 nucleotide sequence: TGTGCCAGCAGCTTAGCGTCTTTAGGACTAGGGTGGGCAGATACGCAGTATTTT.

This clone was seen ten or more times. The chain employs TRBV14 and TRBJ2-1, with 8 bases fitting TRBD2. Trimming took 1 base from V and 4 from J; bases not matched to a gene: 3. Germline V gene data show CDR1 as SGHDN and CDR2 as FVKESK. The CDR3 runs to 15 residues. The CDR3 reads CASSQALAGYNEQFF. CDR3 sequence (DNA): TGTGCCAGCAGCCAAGCATTAGCGGGGTACAATGAGCAGTTCTTC.

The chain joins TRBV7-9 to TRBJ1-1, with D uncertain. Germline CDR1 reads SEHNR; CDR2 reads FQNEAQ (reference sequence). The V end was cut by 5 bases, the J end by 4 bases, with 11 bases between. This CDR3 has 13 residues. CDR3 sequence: CASSPQRSTEAFF. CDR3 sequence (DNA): TGTGCCAGCAGCCCCCAGCGGAGCACTGAAGCTTTCTTT.

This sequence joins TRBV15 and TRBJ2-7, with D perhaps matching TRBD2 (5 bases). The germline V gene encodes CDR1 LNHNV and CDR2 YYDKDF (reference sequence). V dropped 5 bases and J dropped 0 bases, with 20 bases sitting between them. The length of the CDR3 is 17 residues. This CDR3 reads CATSRSLSNDYSYEQYF. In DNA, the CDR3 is TGTGCCACCAGCCGATCGCTCTCGAACGACTACTCCTACGAGCAGTACTTC.

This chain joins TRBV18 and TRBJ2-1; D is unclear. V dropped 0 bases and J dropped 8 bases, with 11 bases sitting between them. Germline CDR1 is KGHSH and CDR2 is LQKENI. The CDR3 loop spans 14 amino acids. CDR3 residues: CASSPPPGLDEQFF. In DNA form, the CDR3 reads TGTGCCAGCTCACCACCCCCTGGCTTGGATGAGCAGTTCTTC.

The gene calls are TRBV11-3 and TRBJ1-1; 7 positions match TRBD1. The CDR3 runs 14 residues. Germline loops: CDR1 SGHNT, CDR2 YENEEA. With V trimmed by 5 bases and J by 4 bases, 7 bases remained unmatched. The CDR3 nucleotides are TGTGCCAGCAGCCGACAGGGTGAGGGCACTGAAGCTTTCTTT. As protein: CASSRQGEGTEAFF.

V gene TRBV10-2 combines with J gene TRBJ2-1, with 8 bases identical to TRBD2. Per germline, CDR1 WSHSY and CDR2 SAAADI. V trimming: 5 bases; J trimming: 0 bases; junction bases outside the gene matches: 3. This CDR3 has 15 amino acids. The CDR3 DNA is TGCGCCAGCAGTTTCAGCGGGAGCTCCTACAATGAGCAGTTCTTC. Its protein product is CASSFSGSSYNEQFF.